Listed here are 6 T cell receptor beta chains from one sample, sequenced in a study of T cells and Merkel cell carcinoma outcomes. Some clones are missing from TCRdb's copy, which holds only in-frame ones; the method was immunoSEQ multiplex PCR. The sample includes about 5,600 clones, approximately 75% of them seen just once. Sequencing input: tumor tissue from Merkel cell carcinoma. Receptor source: a human donor with Merkel cell carcinoma.

The V gene is TRBV7-9, the J gene TRBJ2-1; the D is unclear. Trimming took off 1 base at V and 2 bases at J, with 9 bases between the two ends. The CDR3 is made up of 15 amino acids. Germline V gene data show CDR1 as SEHNR and CDR2 as FQNEAQ (reference sequence). The CDR3 protein is CASSLGLRTYNEQFF. The CDR3 DNA sequence: TGTGCCAGCAGCTTAGGTCTAAGAACCTACAATGAGCAGTTCTTC.

CDR3 DNA: TGTGCCAGCAGCCCCGGGACCCCTGGCACAGATACGCAGTATTTT. Encoded protein: CASSPGTPGTDTQYF. The chain links TRBV7-9 to TRBJ2-3, with D tentatively TRBD1 or TRBD2 (5 bases each). Germline CDR1 SEHNR, CDR2 FQNEAQ (reference sequence). Trimming took off 5 bases at V and 1 base at J, with 13 bases between the two ends. The CDR3 totals 15 residues.

The chain employs TRBV9 and TRBJ2-3, with 11 bases identical to TRBD1. This CDR3 contains 15 residues. CDR1 and CDR2 (germline): SGDLS, YYNGEE. The V and J ends lost 0 bases and 4 bases, in that order; junction bases with no gene match: 1. The CDR3 spells CASSVGTGGADTQYF. CDR3 in DNA: TGTGCCAGCAGCGTAGGGACAGGGGGCGCAGATACGCAGTATTTT.

The chain carries TRBV5-4 and TRBJ2-5; 7 bases fit TRBD2. CDR1 and CDR2 from the germline V gene are SGHNT and YYREEE (reference sequence). The junction had 7 bases not matched to a gene; V was cut back by 4 bases and J by 4 bases. The CDR3 loop spans 14 amino acids. CDR3 in DNA: TGTGCCAGCAGCCCGGGGGGTAGCGCAGAGACCCAGTACTTC. Protein product: CASSPGGSAETQYF. Full variable domain (rest looked up from reference TRBV5-4 and TRBJ2-5): ETGVTQSPTHLIKTRGQQVTLRCSSQSGHNTVSWYQQALGQGPQFIFQYYREEENGRGNFPPRFSGLQFPNYSSELNVNALELDDSALYLCASSPGGSAETQYFGPGTRLLVL.

The gene calls are TRBV6-5 and TRBJ2-7, with 7 bases identical to TRBD1. This CDR3 is 13 amino acids long. Germline values: CDR1 MNHEY, CDR2 SVGAGI. J was trimmed by 2 bases and V by 5 bases; bases with no gene match: 3. The CDR3 is CASSRTGTYEQYF. The CDR3 bases are TGTGCCAGCAGTCGGACAGGAACCTACGAGCAGTACTTC.

V and J are TRBV2 and TRBJ2-5, with D tentatively TRBD1 or TRBD2 (5 bases each). The CDR3 is 12 residues long. CDR1 and CDR2 (germline): SNHLY, FYNNEI. Trimming shortened V by 0 bases and J by 9 bases, and 8 bases separated the two germline ends. The CDR3 nucleotides are TGTGCCAGCAGTGAAGCCCTGGGGGCCCAGTACTTC. Its protein product is CASSEALGAQYF.